This note documents a single TCR beta chain sequence. No antigen is known for it. The data derive from a study of T cell responses to AZD1222 COVID-19 vaccine. Study-wide results and limits: Unmutated regions of variants are reportedly targeted by nearly half of spike-specific TCRs.

Germline CDR1 is SNHLY and CDR2 is FYNNEI. The CDR3 totals 17 residues. Losses at the gene ends were 0 bases for V and 1 base for J; bases not matched to a gene: 7. Using immunoSEQ multiplex PCR, the repertoire was profiled, and TCRdb retains in-frame clones only, with some absent. This table holds about 150,000 clones, 90% to 95% found once. This sequence joins TRBV2 and TRBJ2-5, with 8 bases matching TRBD2. The sequence derives from an adult who received the AZD1222 COVID-19 vaccine. The sequencing used peripheral blood, collected 28 days after the second AZD1222 dose. The CDR3: CASSEATGGSIQETQYF. DNA for the CDR3: TGTGCCAGCAGTGAAGCCACGGGGGGGTCCATCCAAGAGACCCAGTACTTC. Using reference TRBV2 and TRBJ2-5 for the parts outside the CDR3, the full variable domain is EPEVTQTPSHQVTQMGQEVILRCVPISNHLYFYWYRQILGQKVEFLVSFYNNEISEKSEIFDDQFSVERPDGSNFTLKIRSTKLEDSAMYFCASSEATGGSIQETQYFGPGTRLLVL.